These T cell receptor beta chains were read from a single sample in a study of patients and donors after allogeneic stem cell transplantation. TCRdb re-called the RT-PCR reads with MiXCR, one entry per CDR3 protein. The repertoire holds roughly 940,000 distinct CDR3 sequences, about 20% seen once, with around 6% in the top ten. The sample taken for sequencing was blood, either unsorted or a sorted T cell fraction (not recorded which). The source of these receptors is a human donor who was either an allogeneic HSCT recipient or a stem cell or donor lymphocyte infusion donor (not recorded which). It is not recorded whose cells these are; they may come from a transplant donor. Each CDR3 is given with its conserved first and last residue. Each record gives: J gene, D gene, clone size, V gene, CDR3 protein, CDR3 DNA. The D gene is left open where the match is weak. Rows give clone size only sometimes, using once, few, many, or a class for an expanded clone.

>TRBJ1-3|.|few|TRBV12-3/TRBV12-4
CASFESASGNTIYF
TGTGCCAGCTTTGAATCAGCCTCTGGAAACACCATATATTTT
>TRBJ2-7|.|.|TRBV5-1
CASSHSGPPGGEQYF
TGCGCCAGCAGCCATAGCGGACCCCCCGGGGGCGAGCAGTACTTC
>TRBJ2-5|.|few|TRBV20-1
CSAPVGGEETQYF
TGCAGTGCCCCGGTAGGGGGGGAAGAGACCCAGTACTTC
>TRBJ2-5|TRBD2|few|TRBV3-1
CASFLAGGQETQYF
TGTGCCAGCTTTCTAGCGGGGGGCCAAGAGACCCAGTACTTC
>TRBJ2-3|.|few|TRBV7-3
CASSLRGTTDTQYF
TGTGCCAGCAGCTTACGGGGGACCACAGATACGCAGTATTTT
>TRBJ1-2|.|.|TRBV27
CASSLSGDSNYGYTF
TGTGCCAGCAGTTTATCGGGGGACTCAAACTATGGCTACACCTTC
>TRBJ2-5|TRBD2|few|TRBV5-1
CASSQALAGELETQYF
TGCGCCAGCAGCCAAGCATTAGCGGGAGAGCTGGAGACCCAGTACTTC
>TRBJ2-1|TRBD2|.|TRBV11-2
CASSITSRSGSPSYNEQFF
TGTGCCAGCAGCATCACCAGCCGTAGCGGGAGTCCGTCCTACAATGAGCAGTTCTTC
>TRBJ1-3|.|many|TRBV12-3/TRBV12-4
CASSSLRNTIYF
TGTGCCAGCAGTTCGTTACGAAACACCATATATTTT
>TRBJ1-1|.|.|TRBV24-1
CATSDPLIHSAFF
TGTGCCACCAGTGACCCTCTGATCCACTCCGCTTTCTTT
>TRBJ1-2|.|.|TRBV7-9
CASSLAGTPNYGYTF
TGTGCCAGCAGCCTCGCGGGAACCCCTAACTATGGCTACACCTTC
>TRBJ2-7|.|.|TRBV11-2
CASSSPLRGLYEQYF
TGTGCCAGCAGCTCTCCACTTAGGGGACTCTACGAGCAGTACTTC
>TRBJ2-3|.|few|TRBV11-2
CASSPQGTSTDTQYF
TGTGCCAGCAGCCCGCAGGGCACTAGCACAGATACGCAGTATTTT
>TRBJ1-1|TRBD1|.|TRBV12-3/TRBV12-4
CASSPSLTGGSTEAFF
TGTGCCAGCAGTCCATCCCTGACAGGGGGCTCGACTGAAGCTTTCTTT
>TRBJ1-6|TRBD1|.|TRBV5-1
CASSPDRGPNSPLHF
TGCGCCAGCAGCCCGGACAGGGGGCCGAATTCACCCCTCCACTTT
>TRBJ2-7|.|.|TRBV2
CASSEVPGTYEQYF
TGTGCCAGCAGTGAAGTGCCGGGTACCTACGAGCAGTACTTC
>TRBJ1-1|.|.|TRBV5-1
CASSLGAGVVEAFF
TGCGCCAGCAGCTTGGGGGCAGGTGTGGTTGAAGCTTTCTTT
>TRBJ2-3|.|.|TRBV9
CASSGVASDTQYF
TGTGCCAGCAGCGGGGTGGCATCAGATACGCAGTATTTT
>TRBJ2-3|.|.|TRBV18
CASSPVRPGATDTQYF
TGTGCCAGCTCACCAGTCCGTCCGGGAGCCACAGATACGCAGTATTTT
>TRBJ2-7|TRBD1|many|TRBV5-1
CASRSTGNYEQYF
TGCGCCAGCAGATCGACAGGGAACTACGAGCAGTACTTC
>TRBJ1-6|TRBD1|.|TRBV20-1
CSASAGQSSYNSPLHF
TGCAGTGCTAGCGCGGGACAGAGCTCCTATAATTCACCCCTCCACTTT
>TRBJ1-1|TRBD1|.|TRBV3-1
CASSSTQGDTEAFF
TGTGCCAGCAGCAGTACACAGGGGGACACTGAAGCTTTCTTT
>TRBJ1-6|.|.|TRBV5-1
CASSSAGVDNSPLHF
TGCGCCAGCAGCTCCGCGGGGGTGGATAATTCACCCCTCCACTTT
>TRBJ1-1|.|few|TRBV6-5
CASSYSEGTSEAFF
TGTGCCAGCAGTTACTCGGAGGGGACAAGTGAAGCTTTCTTT
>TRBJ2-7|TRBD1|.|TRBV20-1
CSARRSGGTGENEQYF
TGCAGTGCTAGGAGATCCGGTGGGACAGGGGAGAACGAGCAGTACTTC
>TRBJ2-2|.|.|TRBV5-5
CASIGQNGELFF
TGTGCCAGCATTGGGCAGAACGGGGAGCTGTTTTTT
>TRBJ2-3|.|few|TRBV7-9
CASSFRGTSTDTQYF
TGTGCCAGCAGCTTTCGCGGCACTAGCACAGATACGCAGTATTTT
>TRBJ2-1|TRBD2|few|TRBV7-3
CASSTGTKSSYNEQFF
TGTGCCAGCAGCACCGGGACTAAAAGCTCCTACAATGAGCAGTTCTTC
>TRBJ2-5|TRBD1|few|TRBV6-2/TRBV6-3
CASRIDRAGETQYF
TGTGCCAGCAGGATTGACAGGGCCGGAGAGACCCAGTACTTC
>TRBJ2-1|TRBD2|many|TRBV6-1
CASSQTIAGGYNEQFF
TGTGCCAGCAGTCAGACTATAGCGGGGGGCTACAATGAGCAGTTCTTC
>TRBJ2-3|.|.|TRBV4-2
CASRQEHTDTQYF
TGTGCCAGCAGACAAGAGCACACAGATACGCAGTATTTT
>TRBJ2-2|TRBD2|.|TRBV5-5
CASSYRGEPTGELFF
TGTGCCAGCAGTTACCGGGGGGAACCCACCGGGGAGCTGTTTTTT
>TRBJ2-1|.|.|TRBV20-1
CSARERAYNEQFF
TGCAGTGCTAGAGAACGGGCCTACAATGAGCAGTTCTTC
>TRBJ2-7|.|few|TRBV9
CASSDPARSYEQYF
TGTGCCAGCAGCGACCCCGCCCGGTCCTACGAGCAGTACTTC
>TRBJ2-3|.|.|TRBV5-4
CASSLPGSADTQYF
TGTGCCAGCAGCTTACCGGGCTCAGCAGATACGCAGTATTTT
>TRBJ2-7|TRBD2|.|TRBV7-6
CASRPLAGGVAYEQYF
TGTGCCAGCAGGCCCTTGGCGGGAGGGGTTGCCTACGAGCAGTACTTC
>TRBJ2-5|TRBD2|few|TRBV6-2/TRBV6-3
CASSRGAGGLQETQYF
TGTGCCAGCAGTAGGGGGGCGGGGGGTTTACAAGAGACCCAGTACTTC
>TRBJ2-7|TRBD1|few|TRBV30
CAWSKVDRGSYEQYF
TGTGCCTGGAGTAAGGTGGACAGGGGCTCCTACGAGCAGTACTTC
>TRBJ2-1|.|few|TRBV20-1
CSARGTAEQFF
TGCAGTGCTAGAGGGACCGCTGAGCAGTTCTTC
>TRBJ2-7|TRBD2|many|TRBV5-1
CASRVLAGIYEQYF
TGCGCCAGCAGAGTACTAGCGGGCATCTACGAGCAGTACTTC
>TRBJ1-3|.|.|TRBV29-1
CSVRVQGNTIYF
TGCAGCGTTCGAGTGCAGGGAAACACCATATATTTT
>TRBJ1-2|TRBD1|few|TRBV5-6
CASNPGTGNGYTF
TGTGCCAGCAACCCGGGGACAGGCAATGGCTACACCTTC
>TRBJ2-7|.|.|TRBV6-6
CASSYRRGAEQYF
TGTGCCAGCAGTTACCGCCGCGGGGCCGAGCAGTACTTC
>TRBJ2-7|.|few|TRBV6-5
CASSYSGPIRNEQYF
TGTGCCAGCAGTTACTCTGGACCGATTCGGAACGAGCAGTACTTC
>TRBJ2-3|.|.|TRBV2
CASSEEELTGTDTQYF
TGTGCCAGCAGTGAGGAAGAACTTACTGGCACAGATACGCAGTATTTT
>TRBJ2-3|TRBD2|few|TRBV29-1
CSMMAGGFTDTQYF
TGCAGCATGATGGCGGGGGGGTTCACAGATACGCAGTATTTT
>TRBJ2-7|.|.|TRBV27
CASSHLTSPYEQYF
TGTGCCAGCAGCCACTTAACTTCCCCCTACGAGCAGTACTTC
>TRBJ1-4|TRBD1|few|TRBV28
CASRPGTGDVKLFF
TGTGCCAGCAGACCCGGGACAGGGGACGTAAAACTGTTTTTT
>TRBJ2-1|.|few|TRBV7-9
CASSPADQQFF
TGTGCCAGCAGCCCAGCGGACCAGCAGTTCTTC
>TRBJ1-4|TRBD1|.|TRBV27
CASSGDRRFSRKLFF
TGTGCCAGCAGTGGGGACAGGAGGTTTTCCCGAAAACTGTTTTTT
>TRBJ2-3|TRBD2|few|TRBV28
CASSEAGPFTDTQCF
TGTGCCAGCTCTGAAGCGGGACCTTTCACAGATACGCAGTGTTTT
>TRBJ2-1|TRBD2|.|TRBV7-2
CASSPRGSGGYNEQFF
TGTGCCAGCAGCCCCCGGGGTAGCGGGGGGTACAATGAGCAGTTCTTC
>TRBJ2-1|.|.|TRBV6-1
CASSRAGYNEQFF
TGTGCCAGCAGCCGGGCAGGGTACAATGAGCAGTTCTTC
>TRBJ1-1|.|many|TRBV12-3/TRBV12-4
CASILEGENTEAFF
.
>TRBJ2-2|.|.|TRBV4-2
CASSQGSEGLNTGELFF
TGTGCCAGCAGCCAAGGTTCGGAAGGGCTAAACACCGGGGAGCTGTTTTTT
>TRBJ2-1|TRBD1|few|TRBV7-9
CASSPQGQYTSPRF
TGTGCCAGCAGCCCCCAGGGACAGTATACATCCCCCCGCTTC
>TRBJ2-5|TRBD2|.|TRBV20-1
CSAPRLAGAQETQYF
TGCAGTGCTCCCCGACTAGCGGGGGCGCAAGAGACCCAGTACTTC
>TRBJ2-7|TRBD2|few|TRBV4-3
CASSQALRGMGYEQYF
TGCGCCAGCAGCCAAGCCTTGCGGGGGATGGGTTACGAGCAGTACTTC
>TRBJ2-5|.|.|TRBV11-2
CASSLRGGATETQYF
TGTGCCAGCAGCTTGAGAGGAGGGGCTACAGAGACCCAGTACTTC